Many counts were recorded for the clone carrying this T cell receptor beta chain. The target antigen is unknown. There are 11 residues in the CDR3. The V end lost 1 base, the J end lost 11 bases, and 8 bases lay between the germline ends. Germline V CDR1 and CDR2: SGHVS, FQNEAQ. At least 3 on the Clinical Activity Score was recorded for ophthalmopathy patients, who also had NOSPECS grade at least 4 and duration under 3 months. The source of the PBMCs was over 8.5 ml of fresh peripheral blood. This entry is derived from a study of T cells in Graves' hyperthyroidism and ophthalmopathy. Study findings and constraints: Peripheral blood also featured most of the thyroid clonotypes expanded above 0.001.

The source material, RNA transcripts, was used to amplify TCR beta CDR3 regions. HTBI primers were used for first-round RT-PCR of the TCR CDR3. TCRdb re-called the multiplex PCR reads through MiXCR, storing one row per CDR3 protein. The sample yields under 600,000 distinct CDR3 sequences, about a sixth seen once. The chain carries TRBV7-8 and TRBJ1-1; D gene uncertain. Specimen: blood. The clonotype comes from a woman in her forties with Graves' ophthalmopathy. The CDR3 bases are TGTGCCAGCAGCTTAGGAATTTATGCTTTCTTT. Amino acid sequence: CASSLGIYAFF.